This TCR beta chain comes out of a study of CD8 T cells in ankylosing spondylitis. This clonotype was detected many times. In TCRdb, the 5' RACE reads were re-called with MiXCR into one record per CDR3 protein. The data show approximately 24,000 distinct CDR3 sequences, over 2% seen once. Trimming removed 0 bases from V and 4 bases from J, with 19 bases in between. The CDR3 consists of 17 residues. Germline values: CDR1 SGDLS, CDR2 YYNGEE. The sample taken for sequencing was blood, either unsorted or a sorted T cell fraction (not recorded which). The sequence was collected from a female donor with ankylosing spondylitis or in good health (not recorded which). The chain couples TRBV9 to TRBJ2-5, with D possibly matching TRBD2 (7 bases). Here the CDR3 reads CASSVDPGGPGLETQYF. The CDR3 DNA reads as TGTGCCAGCAGCGTAGATCCGGGGGGCCCCGGGCTAGAGACCCAGTACTTC.